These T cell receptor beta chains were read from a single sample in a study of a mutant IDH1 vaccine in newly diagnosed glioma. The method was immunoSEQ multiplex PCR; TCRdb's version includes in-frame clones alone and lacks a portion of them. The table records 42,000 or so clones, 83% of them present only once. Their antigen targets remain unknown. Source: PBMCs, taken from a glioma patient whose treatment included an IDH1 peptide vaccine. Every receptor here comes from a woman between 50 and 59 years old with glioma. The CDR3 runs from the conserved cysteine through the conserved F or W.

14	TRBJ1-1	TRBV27	CASWRKVMNTEAFF
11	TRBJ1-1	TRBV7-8	CASGGPGEAFF
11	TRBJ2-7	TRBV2	CASSVWGEQYF
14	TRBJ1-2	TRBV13	CASSLTRGPYGYTF
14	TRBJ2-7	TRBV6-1	CASRDRGLTYEQYF
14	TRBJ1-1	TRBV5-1	CASSWTGGNTEAFF
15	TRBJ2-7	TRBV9	CASSPAGHRSYEQYF
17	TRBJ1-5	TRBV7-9	CASSLGQGEVRGQPQHF
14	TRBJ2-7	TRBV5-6	CASSYGATAYEQYF
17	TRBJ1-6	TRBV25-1	CASSDRGWTGNGSPLHF
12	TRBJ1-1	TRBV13	CASSSPGTEAFF
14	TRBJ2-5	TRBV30	CAWSEGGAGETQYF
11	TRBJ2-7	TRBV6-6	CASGHYYEQYF
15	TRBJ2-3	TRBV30	CAWSSTGGITDTQYF
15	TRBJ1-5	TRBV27	CASRDQGSAVQPQHF
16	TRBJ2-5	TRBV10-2	CASNQDRIQARETQYF
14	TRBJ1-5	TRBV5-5	CASSLWDSNQPQHF
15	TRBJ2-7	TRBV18	CASSPQSGGVYEQYF
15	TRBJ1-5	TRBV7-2	CASSPVGGSNQPQHF
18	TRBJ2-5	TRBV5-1	CASSWKEGAGGREETQYF
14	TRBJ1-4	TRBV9	CASSAPGENEKLFF
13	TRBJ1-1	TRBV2	CASSLDASTEAFF
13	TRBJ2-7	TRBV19	CASSTTTGYEQYF
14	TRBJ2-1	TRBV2	CASQPGTHENEQFF
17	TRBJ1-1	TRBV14	CASSHLRGLYSNTEAFF
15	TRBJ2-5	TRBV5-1	CASSLGQGAQETQYF
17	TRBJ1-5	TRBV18	CASSPGRGATSNQPQHF